Presented here are 29 T cell receptor beta chains from one specimen sequenced in a study of regulatory T cells in long-lasting Graves disease (dated by TCRdb to the early 2020s). The time point label, as the study defines it: newly diagnosed GD, antithyroid drugs for less than 3 months. RNA was extracted from PBMCs in TRIzol for both TCR sequencing and RNA sequencing. Library preparation was by multiplex PCR. Sequencing took place on an Illumina HiSeq 4000. TCR beta libraries were built with iRepertoire HTBI primers and Arm-PCR amplification of CDR3 regions. Clones were called with MiXCR by TCRdb after fastp trimmed the public reads at Q25, and only in-frame beta chains were retained. For every CDR3 protein sequence, its rows merge into one entry that carries the most common genes and DNA. In all, the sample holds about half a million distinct CDR3 sequences, and more than 10% of those were seen once. The top ten hold roughly 8.9% of the sample.

The same specimen was also included in a second study, on T cells in Graves' hyperthyroidism and ophthalmopathy.

This sample comprised peripheral blood mononuclear cells (PBMCs), obtained at new diagnosis, from a patient treated with antithyroid drugs. All receptors come from a woman in her 30s with Graves disease. Donor details come from another sample of the same person, matched by shared clones.

CDR3 nucleotide sequence: TGTGCCAGCAGCCCCTGGGGACAGGGGATAGGCTACACCTTC. Amino acids: CASSPWGQGIGYTF. The chain recombines TRBV11-2 with TRBJ1-2, with 10 bases aligning to TRBD1. CDR1 and CDR2 from the germline V gene are SGHAT and FQNNGV. J was trimmed by 8 bases and V by 5 bases; bases with no gene match: 8. The CDR3 length is 14 residues.

This clonotype came up many times. V and J are TRBV15 and TRBJ1-3; D unresolved. This CDR3 has 15 residues. Trimming removed 0 bases at V and 1 base at J, with 7 bases between. Germline CDR1 and CDR2: LNHNV and YYDKDF (reference sequence). The CDR3 coding sequence is TGTGCCACCAGCAGAGATCGTGGGTCTGGAAACACCATATATTTT. This codes for CATSRDRGSGNTIYF.

A few counts support this clonotype. The rearrangement uses TRBV25-1 and TRBJ2-1; the D call may be TRBD1 or TRBD2 (5 bases each). Between the trimmed V and J ends, which lost 4 bases and 7 bases, there was a span of 8 bases. This CDR3 is built from 12 residues. The germline gives CDR1 MGHDK, CDR2 SYGVNS. For the CDR3, the DNA is TGTGCCAGCAGTGGGGACGGAAATGAGCAGTTCTTC. Translating it yields CASSGDGNEQFF.

This clonotype was seen at least ten times. This chain links TRBV7-3 with TRBJ2-1; 8 positions agree with TRBD1. The CDR3 contains 13 residues. With V trimmed by 4 bases and J by 10 bases, 6 bases remained unmatched. Germline V lookup: CDR1 SGHTA, CDR2 FQGTGA. CDR3 region: CASSSDRAREQFF. CDR3 coding DNA: TGTGCCAGCAGCTCGGACAGGGCCAGGGAGCAGTTCTTC. Full variable domain (missing parts from reference TRBV7-3 and TRBJ2-1): GAGVSQTPSNKVTEKGKYVELRCDPISGHTALYWYRQSLGQGPEFLIYFQGTGAADDSGLPNDRFFAVRPEGSVSTLKIQRTERGDSAVYLCASSSDRAREQFFGPGTRLTVL.

This clonotype has at least ten counts. The chain has TRBV27 and TRBJ1-6; D is ambiguous. This CDR3 has 13 residues. Trimming took off 0 bases at V and 3 bases at J, with 0 bases between the two ends. Germline V gene data show CDR1 as MNHEY and CDR2 as SMNVEV (reference sequence). The CDR3 coding sequence is TGTGCCAGCAGTTTATCCTATAATTCACCCCTCCACTTT. Its translation is CASSLSYNSPLHF.

The CDR3 region is CASSKRELGYEQYF. The CDR3 DNA reads as TGTGCCAGCAGTAAGCGGGAGTTGGGTTACGAGCAGTACTTC. This chain connects TRBV27 to TRBJ2-7, with 8 bases lining up with TRBD2. CDR1 is MNHEY, CDR2 SMNVEV, per germline (reference sequence). CDR3 length: 14 amino acids. The ends lost 5 bases at V and 4 bases at J; junction bases unmatched: 7.

This clonotype occurred many times. As DNA, the CDR3 is TGTGCCACCAGCAGAGAGGACGTCTCTCGAACCAATGAGCAGTTCTTC. Translating gives CATSREDVSRTNEQFF. V and J are TRBV15 and TRBJ2-1; the D is unclear. Trimming left V 0 bases short and J 6 bases short, with 15 bases between. This CDR3 comprises 16 residues. From germline, CDR1 is LNHNV and CDR2 YYDKDF (reference sequence).

This chain joins TRBV2 and TRBJ1-1; no firm D call. V dropped 4 bases and J dropped 7 bases, with 7 bases sitting between them. Germline V CDR1 and CDR2: SNHLY, FYNNEI. The CDR3 length is 11 residues. Here the CDR3 DNA reads TGTGCCAGCAGTGTGCGAATTGAAGCTTTCTTT. Protein: CASSVRIEAFF.

This clonotype showed up many times. The CDR3 bases are TGTGCCAGCAGCCGTAGTGGGGGGAATGAGCAGTTCTTC. Translation: CASSRSGGNEQFF. The chain joins TRBV7-9 to TRBJ2-1, with D possibly matching TRBD2 (6 bases). Germline values: CDR1 SEHNR, CDR2 FQNEAQ (reference sequence). V lost 5 bases and J 7 bases, leaving 12 bases between the germline ends. The CDR3 extends over 13 amino acids.

On this clonotype: Just one base apart from a much larger clone, this may be a read error. The chain carries TRBV6-5 and TRBJ1-2; D possibly corresponds to TRBD1 (6 bases). The CDR3 is made up of 15 amino acids. The V gene's germline CDR1 is MNHEY and CDR2 SVGAGI. The CDR3 loop is CTSSFWGDRRDGYTF. For the CDR3, the DNA is TGTACCAGCAGTTTCTGGGGCGACAGGAGGGATGGCTACACCTTC.

This clonotype was counted at least ten times. The V and J genes are TRBV19 and TRBJ2-3; 8 bases line up with TRBD2. In germline, CDR1 is LNHDA, CDR2 SQIVND (reference sequence). The CDR3 is made up of 15 amino acids. V shed 3 bases, J shed 1 base, and the junction held 3 bases outside the gene matches. As DNA, the CDR3 is TGTGCCAGTAGTATTACTAGCGGACGCACAGATACGCAGTATTTT. Residues: CASSITSGRTDTQYF.

There are many counts of this clonotype. V and J are TRBV11-3 and TRBJ1-1; possible D gene TRBD1, 6 bases. CDR1 is SGHNT, CDR2 YENEEA, per germline. Trimming removed 5 bases at V and 1 base at J, with 11 bases between. There are 14 residues in the CDR3. The CDR3: CASSPRGGNTEAFF. CDR3 DNA: TGTGCCAGCAGCCCCAGGGGCGGGAACACTGAAGCTTTCTTT.

This clonotype occurred many times. This rearrangement joins TRBV11-1 to TRBJ2-4; no reliable D call. V gave up 5 bases and J gave up 1 base, with 12 bases separating them. The CDR3 length is 15 residues. Looked up from germline, CDR1 is SGHAT and CDR2 is FQDESV (reference sequence). In DNA, the CDR3 is TGTGCCAGCAGCCCAGAAGAAGGGGCCAAAAACATTCAGTACTTC. Translating gives CASSPEEGAKNIQYF.

Concerning this clonotype itself: It differs at one base from a far larger clone, so likely a read error. J is TRBJ2-7 and V is TRBV2; 9 nucleotides line up with TRBD2. With V trimmed by 3 bases and J by 7 bases, 10 bases remained unmatched. The CDR3 spans 15 residues. Germline V gene lookup returns CDR1 SNHLY and CDR2 FYNNEI. As DNA, the CDR3 is TGTGCCAGCAGTGAGGTAGCGGGAGTTTACAATGAGCAGTACTTC. Translated, it gives CASSEVAGVYNEQYF.

The chain carries TRBV6-5 and TRBJ1-1; the D is unclear. Germline assignment: CDR1 MNHEY and CDR2 SVGAGI. With 0 bases removed from V and 1 base from J, the gap between germline ends came to 12 bases. The length of the CDR3 is 16 residues. The CDR3 nucleotides read TGTGCCAGCAGTTACTCTTGGCCCAACAGGAACACTGAAGCTTTCTTT. It is translated as CASSYSWPNRNTEAFF.

This clonotype was recorded many times. This chain uses TRBV27 with TRBJ2-7; no definite D call. The length of the CDR3 is 13 residues. V gave up 5 bases and J gave up 6 bases, with 14 bases separating them. Per germline, CDR1 MNHEY and CDR2 SMNVEV (reference sequence). The CDR3 bases are TGTGCCAGCAGTCCGACATCAACGGGCGAGCAGTACTTC. Translating gives CASSPTSTGEQYF.

This clonotype was found many times. The chain combines TRBV19 with TRBJ1-2; 8 nucleotides line up with TRBD1. The CDR3 length is 19 residues. With 0 bases clipped from V and 3 bases from J, the junction kept 15 bases outside the gene matches. Germline V lookup: CDR1 LNHDA, CDR2 SQIVND (reference sequence). The CDR3 spells CASSIDRQRQGIGYYGYTF. The CDR3 nucleotides are TGTGCCAGTAGTATAGATCGTCAGCGACAGGGGATTGGTTACTATGGCTACACCTTC.

This clonotype was detected ten times or more. V and J are TRBV27 and TRBJ1-1, with no clear D. Germline V gene sequence: CDR1 MNHEY, CDR2 SMNVEV (reference sequence). The CDR3 spans 15 residues. V was pared by 5 bases and J by 0 bases, with 13 bases between. The CDR3 coding sequence is TGTGCCAGCAGTAACGCCTACACAGTGAACACTGAAGCTTTCTTT. This encodes CASSNAYTVNTEAFF.

J is TRBJ2-1 and V is TRBV10-2, with D hard to call. The germline V and J ends were trimmed by 3 bases and 7 bases, with 10 bases remaining between them. The V gene's germline CDR1 is WSHSY and CDR2 SAAADI. The CDR3 runs to 13 residues. The CDR3 loop reads CASSDGQWNEQFF. CDR3 bases: TGCGCCAGCAGTGATGGGCAGTGGAATGAGCAGTTCTTC.

This clonotype was seen a handful of times. This sequence joins TRBV7-8 and TRBJ1-5; D ambiguous. Germline values: CDR1 SGHVS, CDR2 FQNEAQ. This CDR3 is 12 amino acids long. The ends were cut back, 4 bases at V and 6 bases at J, with 7 bases in the middle. The CDR3 is CASSSDPQPQHF. The CDR3, as DNA: TGTGCCAGCAGCTCCGACCCTCAGCCCCAGCATTTT. The full variable domain, with the rest looked up from reference TRBV7-8 and TRBJ1-5, is GAGVSQSPRYKVAKRGQDVALRCDPISGHVSLFWYQQALGQGPEFLTYFQNEAQLDKSGLPSDRFFAERPEGSVSTLKIQRTQQEDSAVYLCASSSDPQPQHFGDGTRLSIL.

This clonotype was seen a handful of times. The V gene is TRBV6-1, the J gene TRBJ1-2; D not resolved. The CDR3 has 13 amino acids. Germline V gene lookup returns CDR1 MNHNS and CDR2 SASEGT. V gave up 5 bases and J gave up 8 bases, with 15 bases separating them. The CDR3 reads CASSPVTHWGYTF. Here the CDR3 DNA reads TGTGCCAGCAGTCCGGTCACCCACTGGGGCTACACCTTC.

This clonotype was observed at least ten times. The gene calls are TRBV12-3 or TRBV12-4 and TRBJ2-7, with 8 bases aligning to TRBD2. V lost 4 bases, J lost 6 bases, and 8 bases stayed unmatched. This CDR3 is built from 14 residues. Written as DNA, the CDR3 is TGTGCCAGCAGTTCCGGAACGGGGGGGGCCGAGCAGTACTTC. Protein sequence: CASSSGTGGAEQYF.

This clonotype was observed at least ten times. The DNA for the CDR3 is TGTGCCAGCAGTCCGTATCCGACAGGCGGAAACACCATATATTTT. Encoded protein: CASSPYPTGGNTIYF. The chain couples TRBV2 to TRBJ1-3, with D tentatively TRBD1 (6 bases). Germline assignment: CDR1 SNHLY and CDR2 FYNNEI. The CDR3 has 15 amino acids. Between the trimmed V and J ends, which lost 5 bases and 4 bases, there was a span of 15 bases. The variable domain in full, with the rest retrieved from reference TRBV2 and TRBJ1-3, is EPEVTQTPSHQVTQMGQEVILRCVPISNHLYFYWYRQILGQKVEFLVSFYNNEISEKSEIFDDQFSVERPDGSNFTLKIRSTKLEDSAMYFCASSPYPTGGNTIYFGEGSWLTVV.

In its sample, this clonotype was seen many times. The chain employs TRBV7-3 and TRBJ2-1, with D unresolved. V gave up 1 base and J gave up 0 bases, with 16 bases separating them. Germline V gene sequence: CDR1 SGHTA, CDR2 FQGTGA. The CDR3 has 18 amino acids. The CDR3, as DNA: TGTGCCAGCAGCTTAAATTTCGGCGGCGATCGCTCCTACAATGAGCAGTTCTTC. This sequence encodes CASSLNFGGDRSYNEQFF.

This clonotype was recorded at least ten times. V and J are TRBV2 and TRBJ1-5, with D hard to call. Germline V gene lookup returns CDR1 SNHLY and CDR2 FYNNEI. Trimming removed 6 bases from V and 3 bases from J, with 6 bases in between. The CDR3 has 12 residues. The CDR3 protein is CASSRYNQPQHF. CDR3 DNA sequence: TGTGCCAGCAGCCGTTACAATCAGCCCCAGCATTTT.

This clonotype was detected only a few times. The genes are TRBV20-1 and TRBJ2-7; 8 bases are a match to TRBD2. Losses at the gene ends were 6 bases for V and 0 bases for J; bases not matched to a gene: 7. Germline V CDR1 and CDR2: DFQATT, SNEGSKA (reference sequence). The CDR3 consists of 14 residues. CDR3 in DNA: TGCAGTGCGGTTACTAGCGGACCCTCCTACGAGCAGTACTTC. Translating gives CSAVTSGPSYEQYF.

The CDR3 loop reads CASSPEGSGSRYEQYF. The CDR3 coding sequence is TGTGCCAGCAGTCCTGAGGGTAGCGGGAGTCGGTACGAGCAGTACTTC. The chain links TRBV6-2 or TRBV6-3 to TRBJ2-7; 9 bases are shared with TRBD2. V trimming: 5 bases; J trimming: 4 bases; junction bases outside the gene matches: 12. CDR3 size: 16 residues. Germline V gene sequence: CDR1 MNHEY, CDR2 SVGEGT.

This clonotype turned up a few times. A much more abundant neighbour one base away suggests this may be a read error. The chain is built from TRBV2 and TRBJ2-3; TRBD1 or TRBD2 may be the D gene (5 bases each). Looked up from germline, CDR1 is SNHLY and CDR2 is FYNNEI. The CDR3 is made up of 14 amino acids. V shed 10 bases and J shed 2 bases, with 16 bases lying between them. The CDR3: CATLGPAFTDTQYF. The CDR3 coding sequence is TGTGCCACCCTGGGACCAGCCTTCACAGATACGCAGTATTTT.

V and J are TRBV4-1 and TRBJ1-1, with 7 nucleotides matching TRBD1. CDR3 size: 15 residues. The germline gives CDR1 MGHRA, CDR2 YSYEKL. V trimming: 1 base; J trimming: 4 bases; junction bases outside the gene matches: 6. The CDR3 DNA sequence: TGCGCCAGCAGCCAAGTCGCCAGGGGGATCACTGAAGCTTTCTTT. It encodes CASSQVARGITEAFF.